The T cell receptor (beta chain) under discussion was sequenced for a study of regulatory T cells in long-lasting Graves disease. General observations from the study: Preferential use of TRBV28, TRBJ1-2 and TRBJ2-5 was seen in persistent disease. Lower TCR diversity characterized persistent Graves' patients relative to newly diagnosed patients. Accuracy was perhaps lowered by the small sample size.

Germline trimming cut 4 bases from V and 6 bases from J; bases unmatched to any gene: 9. Germline values: CDR1 MNHGY, CDR2 SVAAGI. The CDR3 has 15 residues. Library construction for TCR beta used iRepertoire HTBI primers and Arm-PCR of CDR3 regions. TCRdb reprocessed the multiplex PCR reads via MiXCR and lists one record per CDR3 protein. The data hold roughly 470,000 distinct CDR3 sequences, with less than 25% observed a single time. Time point described: persistent/refractory GD, antithyroid drugs over 5 years with positive TRAb. Extracted PBMC RNA gave rise to the TCR library. Recruitment took place at an endocrinology department in Xi'an, China. This clonotype was counted ten times or more. Its antigen remains unknown.

The chain links TRBV6-9 to TRBJ1-2; 9 nucleotides match TRBD1. Specimen: peripheral blood mononuclear cells (PBMCs), collected when the disease was refractory, from a patient treated with antithyroid drugs. The sequence was collected from a female donor with Graves disease. CDR3 coding DNA: TGTGCCAGCAGTTCAGGGGACAGGGTAGTGGATGGCTACACCTTC. Encoded protein: CASSSGDRVVDGYTF.